One T cell receptor beta chain is described in this entry. The data originate from a study of T cell responses to AZD1222 COVID-19 vaccine. The ends were cut back, 6 bases at V and 4 bases at J, with 10 bases in the middle. The CDR3 totals 11 residues. Per germline, CDR1 DFQATT and CDR2 SNEGSKA (reference sequence). The repertoire was sequenced with immunoSEQ multiplex PCR; TCRdb's copy has only in-frame clones and lacks some. Among about 48,000 clones listed, roughly 90% were seen once. The sample here was peripheral blood, taken 28 days after the second AZD1222 dose. This clonotype originated in an adult who received the AZD1222 COVID-19 vaccine. The chain uses TRBV20-1 and TRBJ2-7, with D perhaps matching TRBD1 (5 bases). The CDR3 reads CSARAGYEQYF. CDR3 DNA: TGCAGTGCCAGGGCAGGTTACGAGCAGTACTTC.